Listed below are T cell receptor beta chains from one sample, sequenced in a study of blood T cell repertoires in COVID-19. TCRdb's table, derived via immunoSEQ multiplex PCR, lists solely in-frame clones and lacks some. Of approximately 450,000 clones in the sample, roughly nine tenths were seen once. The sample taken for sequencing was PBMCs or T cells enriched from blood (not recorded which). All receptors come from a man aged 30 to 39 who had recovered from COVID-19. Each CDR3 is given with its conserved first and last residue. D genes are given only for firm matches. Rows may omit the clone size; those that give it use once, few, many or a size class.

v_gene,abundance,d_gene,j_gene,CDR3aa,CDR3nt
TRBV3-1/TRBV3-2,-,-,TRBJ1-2,CASSQVEAYGYTF,TGTGCCAGCAGCCAAGTCGAGGCCTATGGCTACACCTTC
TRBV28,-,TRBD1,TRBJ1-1,CASSPTTGVGTEAFF,TGTGCCAGCAGTCCTACGACAGGGGTGGGTACTGAAGCTTTCTTT
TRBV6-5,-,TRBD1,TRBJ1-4,CASSRTGEKLFF,TGTGCCAGCAGCCGGACAGGTGAAAAACTGTTTTTT
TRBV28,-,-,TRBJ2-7,CASSSLDFPYEQYF,TGTGCCAGCAGTTCACTAGATTTCCCCTACGAGCAGTACTTC
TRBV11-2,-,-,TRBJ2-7,CASSYAYYSYEQYF,TGTGCCAGCAGCTACGCCTATTACTCCTACGAGCAGTACTTC
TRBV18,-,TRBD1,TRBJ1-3,CASSRDSVVGNTIYF,TGTGCCAGCTCACGGGACAGCGTGGTCGGAAACACCATATATTTT
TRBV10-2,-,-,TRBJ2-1,CASSEGGKVAGWNEQFF,TGCGCCAGCAGTGAGGGGGGCAAGGTAGCGGGTTGGAATGAGCAGTTCTTC
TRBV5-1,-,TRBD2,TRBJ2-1,CASTTMGLAGTNEQFF,TGCGCCAGCACCACGATGGGACTAGCGGGAACAAATGAGCAGTTCTTC
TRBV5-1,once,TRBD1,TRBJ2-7,CASSTTGGSYEQYF,TGCGCCAGCAGCACGACAGGGGGCTCCTACGAGCAGTACTTC
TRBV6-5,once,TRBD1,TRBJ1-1,CASSYGTGWGTEAFF,TGTGCCAGCAGTTACGGGACAGGTTGGGGCACTGAAGCTTTCTTT
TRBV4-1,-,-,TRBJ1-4,CASSQGMGRNEKLFF,TGCGCCAGCAGCCAAGGGATGGGGCGTAACGAAAAACTGTTTTTT
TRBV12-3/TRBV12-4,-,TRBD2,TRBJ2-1,CASSTGTSEQFF,TGTGCCAGCAGTACCGGGACTAGCGAGCAGTTCTTC
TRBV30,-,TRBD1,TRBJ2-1,CAWSPGGANEQFF,TGTGCCTGGAGTCCAGGGGGCGCGAATGAGCAGTTCTTC
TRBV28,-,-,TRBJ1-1,CASSLRRRWGEAFF,TGTGCCAGCAGTTTAAGGAGGAGGTGGGGTGAAGCTTTCTTT
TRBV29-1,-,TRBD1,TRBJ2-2,CSAYPGQGNTGELFF,TGCAGCGCTTATCCGGGACAGGGGAACACCGGGGAGCTGTTTTTT
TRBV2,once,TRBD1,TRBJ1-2,CASSEAGTTGGGYTF,TGTGCCAGCAGTGAAGCGGGCACCACAGGGGGTGGCTACACCTTC
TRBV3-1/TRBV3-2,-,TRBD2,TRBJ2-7,CASSLSAGGHGEQYF,TGTGCCAGCAGCCTGTCAGCGGGAGGGCATGGCGAGCAGTACTTC
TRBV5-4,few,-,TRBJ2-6,CASSLELGPSGANVLTF,TGTGCCAGCAGCTTGGAATTGGGGCCCTCTGGGGCCAACGTCCTGACTTTC
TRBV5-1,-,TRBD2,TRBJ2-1,CASSRTTGGSYNEQFF,TGCGCCAGCAGCCGGACTACGGGAGGGTCCTACAATGAGCAGTTCTTC
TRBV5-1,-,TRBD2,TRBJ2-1,CASSLVSGASGSHEQFF,TGCGCCAGCAGCTTGGTCTCAGGGGCTAGCGGGAGCCATGAGCAGTTCTTC
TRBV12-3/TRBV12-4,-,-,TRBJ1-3,CASSRVGGPTIYF,TGTGCCAGCAGCCGCGTGGGGGGACCCACCATATATTTT
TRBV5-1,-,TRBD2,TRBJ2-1,CASSTIAGNYNEQFF,TGCGCCAGCAGCACCATAGCGGGGAACTACAATGAGCAGTTCTTC
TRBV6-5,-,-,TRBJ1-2,CASRRGADGYTF,TGTGCCAGCAGGCGGGGCGCCGATGGCTACACCTTC
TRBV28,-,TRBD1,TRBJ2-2,CASSNDRDTGELFF,TGTGCCAGCAGTAATGACAGGGACACCGGGGAGCTGTTTTTT
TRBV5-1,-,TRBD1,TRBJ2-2,CASSSLTGGYTGELFF,TGCGCCAGCAGCTCACTAACAGGGGGCTACACCGGGGAGCTGTTTTTT
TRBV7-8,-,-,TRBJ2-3,CASSLVMRRPPVEQYF,TGTGCCAGCAGCTTAGTGATGCGCAGGCCGCCCGTAGAGCAGTATTTT
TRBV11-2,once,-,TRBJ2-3,CASSSVYDTQYF,TGTGCCAGCAGCTCCGTCTATGATACGCAGTATTTT